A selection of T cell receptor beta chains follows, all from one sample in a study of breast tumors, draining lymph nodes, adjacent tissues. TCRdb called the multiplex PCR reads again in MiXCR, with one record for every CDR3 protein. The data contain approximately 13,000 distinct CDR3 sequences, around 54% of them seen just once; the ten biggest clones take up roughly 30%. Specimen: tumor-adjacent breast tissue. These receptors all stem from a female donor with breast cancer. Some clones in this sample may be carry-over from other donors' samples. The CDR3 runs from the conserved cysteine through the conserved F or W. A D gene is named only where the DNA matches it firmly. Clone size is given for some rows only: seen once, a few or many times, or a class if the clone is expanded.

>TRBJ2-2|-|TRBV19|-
TGTGCCAGTAGTATAAGTGTAGGACCGATAAACACCGGGGAGCTGTTTTTT
CASSISVGPINTGELFF
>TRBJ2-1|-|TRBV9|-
TGTGCCAGCAGCGTCGGCCCCGCCTACAATGAGCAGTTCTTC
CASSVGPAYNEQFF
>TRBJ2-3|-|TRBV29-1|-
TGCAGCGTTGGAACAGGGTTCACAGATACGCAGTATTTT
CSVGTGFTDTQYF
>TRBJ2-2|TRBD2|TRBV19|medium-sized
TGTGCCAGTAGTACCCACACTAGCGGGAGGGGCGGGGAGCTGTTTTTT
CASSTHTSGRGGELFF
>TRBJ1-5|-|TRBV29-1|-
TGCAGCGCCACGGAGGGAAACGGCAATCAGCCCCAGCATTTT
CSATEGNGNQPQHF
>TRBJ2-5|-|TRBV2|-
TGTGCCAGCAGTCCTACCTTGGGGGAGGTCGTAGAGACCCAGTACTTC
CASSPTLGEVVETQYF
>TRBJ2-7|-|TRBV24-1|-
TGTGCCACCAGTGATTATAGTTCCTACGAGCAGTACTTC
CATSDYSSYEQYF
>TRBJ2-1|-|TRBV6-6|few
TGTGCCAGCAGGGAACCAGGGGAGAGGTACAATGAGCAGTTCTTC
CASREPGERYNEQFF
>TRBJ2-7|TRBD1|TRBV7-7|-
TGTGCTAGCAGCCTTAAGGGGACAGGGCGTTTCCACGAGCAGTACTTC
CASSLKGTGRFHEQYF
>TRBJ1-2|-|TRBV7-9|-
TGTGCCAGCAGCGACAGAAACTATGGCTACACCTTC
CASSDRNYGYTF
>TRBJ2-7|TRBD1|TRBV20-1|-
TGCAGTGCTAGGAAAGGGACAGGGTACTACGAGCAGTACTTC
CSARKGTGYYEQYF
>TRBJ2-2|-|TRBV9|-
TGTGCCAGCAGCACCCGACTAGGTGTAGGGTCCGGGGAGCTGTTTTTT
CASSTRLGVGSGELFF
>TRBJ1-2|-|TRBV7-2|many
TGTGCCAGCAATAAAGAGAGCCTCTATGGCTACACCTTC
CASNKESLYGYTF
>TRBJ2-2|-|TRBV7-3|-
TGTGCCAGCAGGTCAGCAAATGGGGAGCTGTTTTTT
CASRSANGELFF
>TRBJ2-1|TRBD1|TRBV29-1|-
TGCAGCGTAAGACAGGGGCCCTCCTACAATGAGCAGTTCTTC
CSVRQGPSYNEQFF
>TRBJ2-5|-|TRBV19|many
TGTGCCAGTAGTATCATAGGCACCCGGCCCCAAGAGACCCAGTACTTC
CASSIIGTRPQETQYF
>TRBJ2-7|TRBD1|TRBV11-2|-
TGTGCCAGCACCCAGGGGGGCTCGTTCGTGGGGACAGGGGTGTCCTACGAGCAGTATTTC
CASTQGGSFVGTGVSYEQYF
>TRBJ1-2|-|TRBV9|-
TGTGCCAGCAAAAGGGAATCTAACTATGGCTACACCTTC
CASKRESNYGYTF
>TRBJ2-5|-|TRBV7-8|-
TGTGCCAGCAGCTTAGGGACCGGGAGAGGGGAGACCCAGTACTTC
CASSLGTGRGETQYF
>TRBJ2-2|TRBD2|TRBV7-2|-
TGTGCCGGCACCTCCCATAGCGGGGGCTACACCGGGGAGCTGTTTTTT
CAGTSHSGGYTGELFF
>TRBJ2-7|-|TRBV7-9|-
TGTGCCAGCAGCAGAGGACCCCTCTACGAGCAGTACTTC
CASSRGPLYEQYF
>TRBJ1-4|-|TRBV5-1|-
TGCGCCAGCGGACCGGACAGTGCAACTAATGAAAAACTGTTTTTT
CASGPDSATNEKLFF
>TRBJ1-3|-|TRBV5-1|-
TGCGCCAGCAGCTTGACAGGACCTGGAAACACCATATATTTT
CASSLTGPGNTIYF
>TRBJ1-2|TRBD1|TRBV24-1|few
TGTGCCACCAGTGACCAGGGGGCGAACTATGGCTACACCTTC
CATSDQGANYGYTF
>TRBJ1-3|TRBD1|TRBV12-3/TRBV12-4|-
TGTGCCAGCAGTTTCGGGACAGGGGGCAGGAGGTTCGAGTCTGGAAACACCATATATTTT
CASSFGTGGRRFESGNTIYF
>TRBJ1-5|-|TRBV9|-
TGTGCCAGCAGCGTAGATGGAGGTAGCAATCAGCCCCAGCATTTT
CASSVDGGSNQPQHF
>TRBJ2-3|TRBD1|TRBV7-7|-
TGTGCCAGCAGCTCGGGACAGTCAGATACGCAGTATTTT
CASSSGQSDTQYF
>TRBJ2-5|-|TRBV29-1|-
TGCAGCGTTGAGCTATATGAAGAGACCCAGTACTTC
CSVELYEETQYF
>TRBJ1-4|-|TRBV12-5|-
TGTGCTAGTGGCCCATCAGTTGCAACTAATGAAAAACTGTTTTTT
CASGPSVATNEKLFF
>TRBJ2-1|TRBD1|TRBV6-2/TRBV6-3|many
TGTGCCAGCGGCTACAGGGGCCCCCCTTACAATGAGCAGTTCTTC
CASGYRGPPYNEQFF
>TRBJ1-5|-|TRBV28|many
TGTGCCAGCAGTTCCGCAGGATCCGGCAATCAGCCCCAGCATTTT
CASSSAGSGNQPQHF
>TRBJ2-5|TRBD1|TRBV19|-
TGTGCCAGTAGGCAAACAGGGGGCGGAGAGACCCAGTACTTC
CASRQTGGGETQYF
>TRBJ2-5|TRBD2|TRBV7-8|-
TGTGCCAGCAGCTTAGAGGCTAGCGGGAGCACTGAGACCCAGTACTTC
CASSLEASGSTETQYF
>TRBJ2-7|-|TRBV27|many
TGTGCCAGCAGTTTATCCCCTTTAGGGGACGAGCAGTACTTC
CASSLSPLGDEQYF
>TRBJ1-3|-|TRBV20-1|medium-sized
TGCAGTGCTGGAGCCCACTCTGGAAACACCATATATTTT
CSAGAHSGNTIYF
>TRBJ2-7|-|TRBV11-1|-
TGTGCCAGCAGCTTAGCCTACAGCTACGAGCAGTACTTC
CASSLAYSYEQYF
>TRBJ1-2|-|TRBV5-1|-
TGCGCCAGCAGCTTGTCGGGGGACTCCTCCCATCATGGCTACACCTTC
CASSLSGDSSHHGYTF
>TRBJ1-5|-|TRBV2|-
TGTGCCAGCAGTCCGGTTGATAGCAATCAGCCCCAGCATTTT
CASSPVDSNQPQHF
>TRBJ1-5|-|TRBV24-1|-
TGTGCCACCAGTGACCCCGGTCATCAGCCCCAGCATTTT
CATSDPGHQPQHF
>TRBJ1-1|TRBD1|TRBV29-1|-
TGCAGCGTGGTGCTCCAGGGGGACACTGAAGCTTTCTTT
CSVVLQGDTEAFF
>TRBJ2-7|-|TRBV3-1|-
TGCGCCAGCAGCCAAGTGGACGGAAACTACGAGCAGTACTTC
CASSQVDGNYEQYF
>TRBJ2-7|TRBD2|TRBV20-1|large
TGCAGTGCTCAGCGGGAGTCCCACGAGCAGTACTTC
CSAQRESHEQYF
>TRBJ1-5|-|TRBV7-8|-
TGTGCCAGCAGCGAGACAGTTGCCATGAGCAATCAGCCCCAGCATTTT
CASSETVAMSNQPQHF
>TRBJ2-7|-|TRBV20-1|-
TGCAGTGCTAGGTCGCCCGGCTACGAGCCGTACTTC
CSARSPGYEPYF
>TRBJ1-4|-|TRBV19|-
TGTGCCAGTAACGGGGGCGGTATAGTAACAACTAATGAAAAACTGTTTTTT
CASNGGGIVTTNEKLFF
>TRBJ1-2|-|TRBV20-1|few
TGCAGTGCTAGGTCAGGAAACTATGGCTACACCTTC
CSARSGNYGYTF
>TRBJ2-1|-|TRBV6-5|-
TGTGCCAGCAGTCGGGGACAACATGAGCAGTTCTTC
CASSRGQHEQFF
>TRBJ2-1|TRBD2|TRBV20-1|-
TGCAGTGCCACCGGGACTAGGGATTCTCATGAGCAGTTCTTC
CSATGTRDSHEQFF
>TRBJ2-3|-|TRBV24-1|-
TGTGCCACCAGTGAGGGTGACAGCGACAATGAGCAGTATTTT
CATSEGDSDNEQYF